This T cell receptor (beta chain) appears in the sequencing data of a study of beta chain features in type 1 diabetes. Study-level information: In all, 107,917,701 sorted cells from all samples were analyzed.

V was clipped by 4 bases and J by 0 bases, with 7 bases between them. Germline V gene lookup returns CDR1 SGHRS and CDR2 YFSETQ. The CDR3 covers 13 residues. Study-level results: Possibly, sequencing cDNA over-represented cells that had high TCR expression levels. When Type 1 diabetes patients were examined, their TCRB CDR3s proved moderately but significantly shorter in all four CD4+ subsets. Unsettled here was the matter of whether HLA type influences TCRB rearrangement. PCR could preferentially amplify shorter templates, alike in patients and controls.

On this clone itself: Its antigen is currently unknown.

The sequenced template was cDNA made from the entire isolated RNA. Profiling relied on immunoSEQ multiplex PCR, and the TCRdb table lists in-frame clones only, not all of them. This table holds approximately 50,000 clones, over 40% found once. Sequenced input: Tregs from blood. The TCR originated in a man under 40 with type 1 diabetes. The chain is built from TRBV5-1 and TRBJ1-1; a weak D match, TRBD1 (5 bases). The CDR3 loop reads CASSQGMNTEAFF. The CDR3, as DNA: TGCGCCAGCAGCCAGGGTATGAACACTGAAGCTTTCTTT.